What follows describes a single T cell receptor (beta chain). No antigen is known for it. At the DNA level, this CDR3 is encoded by other sequences in the same sample as well. This sample was taken from a study of cytomegalovirus exposure and HLA in healthy donors. Study-level background: HLA-typed donors contributed around 88 million unique TCRs, which were held in an early data release. Study-wide findings and caveats: Accurate prediction of HLA-A and HLA-B alleles (for most subjects) was reportedly achieved from TCR beta sequences.

60 Vbeta and 13 Jbeta primers were used in PCR. Method: immunoSEQ multiplex PCR; TCRdb's copy keeps in-frame clones and lacks some. The sample carries 220,000 or so clones, 65% to 75% recorded once. Specimen: PBMCs. The source is a woman between 25 and 40 years old in good health and CMV-seronegative.

CDR3 loop: CASSGTGLYEQYF. CDR3 DNA sequence: TGTGCCAGCAGTGGAACAGGGTTATACGAGCAGTACTTC. The chain employs TRBV27 and TRBJ2-7, with D possibly matching TRBD1 (6 bases). With 5 bases removed from V and 4 bases from J, the gap between germline ends came to 12 bases. The CDR3 totals 13 residues. Germline V gene sequence: CDR1 MNHEY, CDR2 SMNVEV (reference sequence).